Listed below are T cell receptor beta chains from one sample, sequenced in a study of T-cell reconstitution after alpha-beta-depleted transplantation in children. Using its own MiXCR run on the PCR reads, TCRdb lists one record per CDR3 protein. Of about 610,000 distinct CDR3 sequences listed, roughly 10% are singletons. Sequenced material: PBMCs from the stem cell graft donor, taken from the stem cell graft. These receptors came from a human donor who donated a stem cell graft to a child with acute myeloid leukemia. Each CDR3 is given with its conserved first and last residue. The order of the fields is V gene, clone size, J gene, D gene, CDR3 length, CDR3 protein, CDR3 DNA. D genes are given only for firm matches. Clone sizes are given selectively: once, few, many, or a class where the clone is expanded.

TRBV7-8,few,TRBJ2-5,TRBD1,16,CASSYARRGQQETQYF,TGTGCCAGCAGTTATGCCCGCCGGGGACAGCAAGAGACCCAGTACTTC
TRBV20-1,many,TRBJ2-2,TRBD2,15,CSAPRTSGNTGELFF,TGCAGTGCCCCTAGGACTAGCGGAAACACCGGGGAGCTGTTTTTT
TRBV20-1,many,TRBJ1-1,-,14,CSATKVQENTEAFF,TGCAGTGCTACCAAGGTGCAGGAGAACACTGAAGCTTTCTTT
TRBV20-1,few,TRBJ1-1,-,13,CSARGRANTEAFF,TGCAGTGCTAGAGGTCGGGCCAACACTGAAGCTTTCTTT
TRBV5-1,-,TRBJ2-3,-,15,CASGGHTTKTDTQYF,TGCGCCAGTGGGGGACATACAACGAAGACAGATACGCAGTATTTT
TRBV7-3,-,TRBJ2-3,TRBD2,13,CASSREVTDTQYF,TGTGCCAGCAGCCGGGAGGTCACAGATACGCAGTATTTT
TRBV12-3/TRBV12-4,-,TRBJ2-7,TRBD2,15,CASSPWTSGPTEQYF,TGTGCCAGCAGTCCGTGGACTAGCGGGCCGACGGAGCAGTACTTC
TRBV7-2,few,TRBJ2-7,TRBD2,16,CASSPTGLAGGYEQYF,TGTGCCAGCAGCCCTACAGGACTAGCGGGAGGTTACGAGCAGTACTTC
TRBV7-2,few,TRBJ1-4,-,14,CASSLGWGREKLFF,TGTGCCAGCAGCTTAGGTTGGGGGCGGGAAAAACTGTTTTTT
TRBV7-9,-,TRBJ1-2,-,14,CASSFGDAGTGYTF,TGTGCCAGCAGCTTTGGGGACGCGGGTACTGGCTACACCTTC
TRBV6-2/TRBV6-3,-,TRBJ2-3,TRBD1,17,CVSSYALDRVSWEAQYF,TGTGTCAGCAGTTACGCCCTGGACAGGGTTTCTTGGGAAGCGCAGTATTTT
TRBV18,few,TRBJ2-7,-,15,CASSGGQRYLYEQYF,TGTGCCAGCTCAGGTGGACAGCGCTACCTCTACGAGCAGTACTTC
TRBV20-1,few,TRBJ2-3,TRBD2,15,CSATGLAGREDTQYF,TGCAGTGCTACCGGACTAGCGGGAAGGGAAGATACGCAGTATTTT
TRBV2,-,TRBJ2-7,TRBD2,18,CASCLDEYQGLASYEQYF,TGTGCCAGCTGTTTAGATGAGTATCAGGGACTAGCCTCCTACGAGCAGTACTTC
TRBV2,-,TRBJ1-2,-,13,CASSIGGFLGYTF,TGTGCCAGCAGTATTGGGGGATTTTTGGGCTACACCTTC
TRBV6-2/TRBV6-3,-,TRBJ2-7,TRBD2,16,CASSIGGGTTSYEQYF,TGTGCCAGCAGTATCGGAGGAGGGACTACCTCCTACGAGCAGTACTTC
TRBV29-1,-,TRBJ2-2,-,11,CSGQEGGELFF,TGCAGCGGACAGGAAGGCGGGGAGCTGTTTTTT
TRBV28,few,TRBJ2-7,-,13,CASSLEADYEQYF,TGTGCCAGCAGCCTCGAGGCTGATTACGAGCAGTACTTC
TRBV4-2,few,TRBJ2-1,TRBD2,17,CASSQDPQREGYNEQFF,TGTGCCAGCAGCCAAGATCCTCAGCGGGAGGGATACAATGAGCAGTTCTTC
TRBV7-3,few,TRBJ2-2,TRBD2,14,CASSLTGEGVELFF,TGTGCCAGCAGCTTAACGGGGGAGGGCGTAGAGCTGTTTTTT
TRBV7-9,-,TRBJ2-1,-,15,CASRLAPSLANEQFF,TGTGCCAGCAGGTTAGCCCCCTCTCTAGCGAATGAGCAGTTCTTC
TRBV5-1,few,TRBJ2-7,TRBD2,14,CASSETRSGRGQYF,TGCGCCAGCAGTGAAACTCGGAGCGGGAGAGGGCAGTACTTC
TRBV29-1,few,TRBJ2-1,TRBD2,14,CSVRLAGKRNEQFF,TGCAGCGTCCGACTAGCGGGAAAAAGGAATGAGCAGTTCTTC
TRBV11-2,many,TRBJ2-1,TRBD2,15,CASSLEGLAGNEQFF,TGTGCCAGCAGCTTAGAGGGACTAGCGGGAAATGAGCAGTTCTTC
TRBV3-1,few,TRBJ1-2,-,13,CASSSAGNYGYTF,TGTGCCAGCAGCTCTGCCGGTAACTATGGCTACACCTTC
TRBV12-3/TRBV12-4,many,TRBJ2-3,-,14,CASSLTVSTDTQYF,TGTGCCAGCAGCCTGACTGTAAGCACAGATACGCAGTATTTT
TRBV12-3/TRBV12-4,-,TRBJ2-7,TRBD1,14,CASSSDRGNYEQYF,TGTGCCAGCAGTTCGGACAGGGGAAACTACGAGCAGTACTTC
TRBV7-2,few,TRBJ2-7,-,13,CASSLDFEGGGYF,TGTGCCAGCAGCTTAGATTTTGAAGGAGGCGGGTACTTC
TRBV6-1,few,TRBJ1-3,-,19,CASSAFRSLSILPTNTIYF,TGTGCCAGCAGTGCTTTCCGCTCTCTCTCAATACTACCCACTAACACCATATATTTT
TRBV20-1,few,TRBJ1-5,-,16,CSAPTQSFYSNQPQHF,TGCAGTGCGCCGACTCAGAGTTTCTATAGCAATCAGCCCCAGCATTTT
TRBV5-1,many,TRBJ2-3,-,14,CASSRTNPGDTQYF,TGCGCCAGCAGCCGGACTAACCCGGGAGATACGCAGTATTTT
TRBV27,few,TRBJ2-5,-,15,CASSLFEGKGETQYF,TGTGCCAGCAGTTTATTTGAGGGAAAGGGAGAGACCCAGTACTTC
TRBV3-1,few,TRBJ2-5,-,15,CASSRGPSPGETQYF,TGTGCCAGCAGCCGTGGGCCTTCCCCGGGGGAGACCCAGTACTTC
TRBV5-1,many,TRBJ2-3,-,15,CASSFSGTYTDTQYF,TGCGCCAGCAGCTTCTCGGGGACTTACACAGATACGCAGTATTTT
TRBV29-1,many,TRBJ2-1,TRBD2,15,CSVEGLDFSYNEQFF,TGCAGCGTTGAGGGACTAGATTTCTCCTACAATGAGCAGTTCTTC